The entry below gives a single T cell receptor (beta chain) sequence along with its context. This table comes from immunoSEQ multiplex PCR, and its TCRdb copy is limited to in-frame clones, with some not included. The sample shows about 200,000 clones, nearly 90% of them seen only once. The record originates from a study of blood T cell repertoires in COVID-19. The CDR3 totals 16 residues. Trimming shortened V by 4 bases and J by 2 bases, and 16 bases separated the two germline ends. CDR1 and CDR2 (germline): SGDLS, YYNGEE. This sequence joins TRBV9 and TRBJ2-1; tentatively, D is TRBD2 (5 bases). Input material: PBMCs or T cells enriched from blood (not recorded which). This TCR was recovered from a woman in her 30s with acute COVID-19. CDR3 DNA sequence: TGTGCCAGCAGCCTATCTAGCCGACCGACCTACAATGAGCAGTTCTTC. Translating it yields CASSLSSRPTYNEQFF.